These T cell receptor beta chains were read from a single sample in a study of graft-versus-host responses after intestinal transplantation. Their antigens are not known. Only in-frame clones appear in the TCRdb table, and some are missing; sequencing was by immunoSEQ multiplex PCR. The table records about 50,000 clones, about 93% of them present only once. The sequencing here drew on unstimulated CD4+ T cells sorted from spleen or lymph node cells, taken before transplant. These receptor sequences come from a human donor who was the organ donor for an intestinal transplant. Each CDR3 is given with its conserved first and last residue. The D gene is left open where the match is weak. Clone size is shown for a subset of rows, as once, few, many or a class of expanded clone.

CDR3 DNA: TGTGCCAGCTCGATCCCGGGACTAGAGTTCAGTGAGCAGTTCTTC
CDR3 protein: CASSIPGLEFSEQFF
D gene: TRBD2
J gene: TRBJ2-1
V gene: TRBV7-8
clone size: once

CDR3 DNA: TGTGCCAGCAGCTTAGGTGGACAGGGCTACGAGCAGTACTTC
CDR3 protein: CASSLGGQGYEQYF
D gene: TRBD1
J gene: TRBJ2-7
V gene: TRBV7-3
clone size: .

CDR3 DNA: TGTGCCAGTAGTATCGGTGACAGCTCCTACGAGCAGTACTTC
CDR3 protein: CASSIGDSSYEQYF
D gene: .
J gene: TRBJ2-7
V gene: TRBV19
clone size: .

CDR3 DNA: TGTGCCAGCTCCGGGACAGGGGGCTTCAGAAAACAGTTCTTC
CDR3 protein: CASSGTGGFRKQFF
D gene: TRBD1
J gene: TRBJ2-1
V gene: TRBV25-1
clone size: .

CDR3 DNA: TGTGCCAGCACCATACAGGGTACCCTACAAGAGACCCAGTACTTC
CDR3 protein: CASTIQGTLQETQYF
D gene: .
J gene: TRBJ2-5
V gene: TRBV5-4
clone size: .

CDR3 DNA: TGTGCCAGCAGCCCTAGAGGGGCAGCTACGCAGTATTTT
CDR3 protein: CASSPRGAATQYF
D gene: .
J gene: TRBJ2-3
V gene: TRBV9
clone size: .

CDR3 DNA: TGTGCCAGCAGCTTACTAGCGGGAGGCTACTACGAGCAGTACTTC
CDR3 protein: CASSLLAGGYYEQYF
D gene: TRBD2
J gene: TRBJ2-7
V gene: TRBV13
clone size: .

CDR3 DNA: TGCGCCAGCAGCTTGGCCTACGGGACTGAAGCTTTCTTT
CDR3 protein: CASSLAYGTEAFF
D gene: .
J gene: TRBJ1-1
V gene: TRBV5-1
clone size: .

CDR3 DNA: TGTGCCAGCAGCTTAGACAGGGCCTACGAGCAGTACTTC
CDR3 protein: CASSLDRAYEQYF
D gene: .
J gene: TRBJ2-7
V gene: TRBV7-9
clone size: few

CDR3 DNA: TGTGCCAGCAGCCCAGGGATCGGCACCATATATTTT
CDR3 protein: CASSPGIGTIYF
D gene: .
J gene: TRBJ1-3
V gene: TRBV28
clone size: few

CDR3 DNA: TGTGCCAGCAGCCCCCCCGGGACAAACGAGCAGTACTTC
CDR3 protein: CASSPPGTNEQYF
D gene: .
J gene: TRBJ2-7
V gene: TRBV7-9
clone size: .

CDR3 DNA: TGTGCCAGCAGTCTCAACCCCCGGGGGCACTACGAGCAGTACTTC
CDR3 protein: CASSLNPRGHYEQYF
D gene: .
J gene: TRBJ2-7
V gene: TRBV27
clone size: .

CDR3 DNA: TGTGCCAGTAGTATAGACTGGACTAGCGGGAGGGAGCAGTACTTC
CDR3 protein: CASSIDWTSGREQYF
D gene: TRBD2
J gene: TRBJ2-7
V gene: TRBV19
clone size: .

CDR3 DNA: TGTGCCATCAGTGGTGCGGCAGGAGAGACCCAGTACTTC
CDR3 protein: CAISGAAGETQYF
D gene: .
J gene: TRBJ2-5
V gene: TRBV10-3
clone size: .

CDR3 DNA: TGCAGCGTTGAGTGGGACGGTTCCTACGAGCAGTACTTC
CDR3 protein: CSVEWDGSYEQYF
D gene: .
J gene: TRBJ2-7
V gene: TRBV29-1
clone size: .

CDR3 DNA: TGTGCCAGCACGGGACTAGCGGCGCTAGAGACCCAGTACTTC
CDR3 protein: CASTGLAALETQYF
D gene: TRBD2
J gene: TRBJ2-5
V gene: TRBV6-4
clone size: once

CDR3 DNA: TGTGCCAGCAGCCATGAAGGACAGGGGGTCGAAAAACTGTTTTTT
CDR3 protein: CASSHEGQGVEKLFF
D gene: TRBD1
J gene: TRBJ1-4
V gene: TRBV7-8
clone size: .

CDR3 DNA: TGTGCCTGGAGTGTATCGTCAGGAGTCCTGGAGACCCAGTACTTC
CDR3 protein: CAWSVSSGVLETQYF
D gene: .
J gene: TRBJ2-5
V gene: TRBV30
clone size: .

CDR3 DNA: TGTGCCAGCAGCCAAGGTGACAGCTCCTACGAGCAGTACTTC
CDR3 protein: CASSQGDSSYEQYF
D gene: .
J gene: TRBJ2-7
V gene: TRBV4-2
clone size: .

CDR3 DNA: TGTGCCAGTAGTATACTCGGGACAGGGACCACTGGAAACACCATATATTTT
CDR3 protein: CASSILGTGTTGNTIYF
D gene: TRBD1
J gene: TRBJ1-3
V gene: TRBV19
clone size: .

CDR3 DNA: TGTGCCACCAGCAGAGATAGCTCGGGACTAGCGCCGTACGAGCAGTACTTC
CDR3 protein: CATSRDSSGLAPYEQYF
D gene: TRBD2
J gene: TRBJ2-7
V gene: TRBV15
clone size: .